A single sample is the source of the 11 T cell receptor beta chains below, sequenced in a study of PD-1 blockade in classical Hodgkin lymphoma (dated by TCRdb to about 2020). The method behind the library was the immunoSEQ multiplex PCR assay. TCRdb stores this immuneACCESS table with in-frame sequences only. Part of the clones is absent; in the studies checked, under half of the shortfall reflects unresolved V genes, and no reason is known for the rest. The sample table records tens of thousands of clones; more than 75% of these occur just once. In total, the top ten clones hold approximately 4.9% of the sample. The meaning of the sample's time point label: newly diagnosed, previously untreated cHL patient sample. What was sequenced was peripheral blood mononuclear cells (PBMCs). The receptors here all came from a human donor with classical Hodgkin lymphoma.

This chain uses TRBV2 with TRBJ2-2, with 10 bases lining up with TRBD2. The germline CDR1 and CDR2 sequences are SNHLY and FYNNEI. CDR3 length equals 17 residues. With 8 bases clipped from V and 5 bases from J, the junction kept 14 bases outside the gene matches. This chain's CDR3 is CASQREGLGGKTGELFF. The DNA of the CDR3 is TGTGCCAGCCAGCGGGAGGGCCTTGGGGGGAAAACCGGGGAGCTGTTTTTT.

The J gene is TRBJ1-3, the V gene TRBV9; a possible D gene is TRBD1 (5 bases). Germline CDR1 SGDLS, CDR2 YYNGEE. The length of the CDR3 is 16 residues. The germline V and J ends were trimmed by 0 bases and 2 bases, with 12 bases remaining between them. The CDR3 sequence is CASSVDGGSAGNTIYF. CDR3 nucleotides: TGTGCCAGCAGCGTAGATGGGGGGAGCGCTGGAAACACCATATATTTT.

This rearrangement joins TRBV11-2 to TRBJ2-1, with D possibly being TRBD2 (6 bases). This CDR3 has 15 amino acids. V lost 3 bases and J 0 bases, leaving 9 bases between the germline ends. Germline lookup yields CDR1 SGHAT and CDR2 FQNNGV. CDR3 nucleotides: TGTGCCAGCAGCTTCTTCGGGAGCTCCTACAATGAGCAGTTCTTC. This translates into CASSFFGSSYNEQFF.

The chain is built from TRBV7-3 and TRBJ2-2; the match to TRBD1 covers 9 bases. This CDR3 has 18 amino acids. CDR1 and CDR2 (germline): SGHTA, FQGTGA. V trimming: 5 bases; J trimming: 1 base; junction bases outside the gene matches: 11. The DNA of the CDR3 is TGTGCCAGCAGCCTTTCTTCACAGGGGGCCGGGAACACCGGGGAGCTGTTTTTT. It specifies CASSLSSQGAGNTGELFF.

The rearrangement uses TRBV4-2 and TRBJ1-2; no definite D call. The CDR3 spans 15 residues. From germline, CDR1 is LGHNA and CDR2 YNFKEQ. V shed 0 bases and J shed 4 bases, with 12 bases lying between them. The CDR3 loop reads CASSQDLSSSYGYTF. The CDR3 bases are TGTGCCAGCAGCCAAGATCTCTCCAGTAGCTATGGCTACACCTTC.

The chain uses TRBV19 and TRBJ1-5; TRBD1 matches at 10 bases. CDR1 LNHDA and CDR2 SQIVND come from the germline V gene (reference sequence). CDR3 size: 15 residues. V lost 6 bases, J lost 2 bases, and 4 bases stayed unmatched. The CDR3 loop reads CASRYGTGGNQPQHF. Here the CDR3 DNA reads TGTGCCAGTAGGTACGGGACAGGGGGCAATCAGCCCCAGCATTTT.

This chain uses TRBV11-3 with TRBJ2-7; D perhaps matches TRBD1 (8 bases). The length of the CDR3 is 14 residues. Trimming shortened V by 5 bases and J by 7 bases, and 18 bases separated the two germline ends. The germline V gene has CDR1 SGHNT and CDR2 YENEEA. The CDR3 spells CASSRRDRGGEQYV. CDR3 DNA: TGTGCCAGCAGCCGACGAGACAGGGGAGGGGAGCAGTACGTC.

The chain is built from TRBV25-1 and TRBJ1-2; possible D gene TRBD1, 6 bases. Germline values: CDR1 MGHDK, CDR2 SYGVNS. V lost 4 bases and J lost 4, with 10 bases in between. CDR3 length: 13 amino acids. The CDR3 bases are TGTGCCAGCAGTGGCACAGGGAGCTATGGCTACACCTTC. It codes for CASSGTGSYGYTF.

The chain has TRBV7-9 and TRBJ2-1; 10 bases are shared with TRBD2. This CDR3 has 16 residues. The germline CDR1 and CDR2 sequences are SEHNR and FQNEAQ (reference sequence). V lost 3 bases and J lost 7; bases outside the gene matches: 9. The CDR3 sequence: CASSLPSGSFNNEQFF. The CDR3 nucleotides are TGTGCCAGCAGCTTGCCTAGCGGGAGTTTTAATAATGAGCAGTTCTTC.

V gene TRBV2 combines with J gene TRBJ2-5, with 8 bases fitting TRBD1. Unmatched junction bases numbered 9, after V lost 4 bases and J lost 5 bases. This CDR3 region has 15 residues. CDR1 and CDR2 (germline): SNHLY, FYNNEI. The CDR3 loop reads CASSGPGQARETQYF. Written as DNA, the CDR3 is TGTGCCAGCAGTGGACCGGGACAGGCTCGGGAGACCCAGTACTTC.

The chain carries TRBV18 and TRBJ2-1, with TRBD1 matching 9 bases. The ends lost 4 bases at V and 5 bases at J; junction bases unmatched: 3. CDR1 and CDR2 (germline): KGHSH, LQKENI. This CDR3 region has 14 residues. The CDR3 DNA sequence: TGTGCCAGCTCACAAAGGACAGGGGACAATGAGCAGTTCTTC. Translated: CASSQRTGDNEQFF.